This T cell receptor (beta chain) was identified during a study of T cell responses to AZD1222 COVID-19 vaccine (dated by TCRdb to about 2021). A note on the overall study: TCR sequencing was performed for roughly 250 trial participants, of whom around 210 were given two doses of AZD1222 and around 25 were given two doses of MenACWY control vaccine. Enrollment into the trials was organized by age into subgroups of 18-55, 56-69 and 70-plus years, and those subgroups contained approximately 150, 30 and 60 TCR-sequenced participants, respectively.

The CDR3 regions of human TCRbeta chains were analyzed by immunosequencing. In the authors' own workflow: TCRs in the repertoires were matched against a reference library of SARS-CoV-2-specific TCRs that had been generated with the MIRA antigen-specificity platform. Breadth was defined as the fraction of unique TCRs that were SARS-CoV-2-associated, and depth was defined as the fraction of total T cells that were SARS-CoV-2-associated. Using the MIRA data, each spike-specific TCR was assigned both to the spike region to which the TCR was reactive and to a CD4 or CD8 class. Log10-transformed breadth and depth values were compared by one-way ANOVA with Sidak's multiple comparisons tests. The table was pulled from immuneACCESS by TCRdb, which kept in-frame rearrangements only. Such tables lose some clones; where checked, under half of the loss comes from unresolved V genes, and the rest has no known cause. D and trimming come from the DNA, and the V and J calls and clone size come from that table. A total of some 150,000 clones appear in this sample, about nine tenths of them only once. Together, the top ten hold 6.9% of the sample.

The germline V gene gives CDR1 as MDHEN and CDR2 as SYDVKM. The germline V end is reduced by 4 bases and the J end by 8 bases; junction bases left unmatched: 5. The CDR3 spans 15 residues, from the cysteine through the phenylalanine. Of all the DNA, just the CDR3 is kept, 45 bases in frame from base 1. In regard to this clone: The specificity of this receptor is unknown. Base quality data are lacking; no much larger clone is found one base away.

This specimen's time point label, interpreted: sample from adult after SARS-CoV-2 infection, after symptom onset. Two convalescent COVID-19 patients, sampled after symptom onset from adults with prior SARS-CoV-2 infection, were also TCR-sequenced for comparison. General study outcomes and caveats: Because no day 14 peak-response samples were available, repertoires were characterized only after the peak T cell response. The 56-69-year group was small, and its depth increase did not reach significance, likely because of low power. A significant rise in spike-specific TCR breadth and depth was observed after two AZD1222 doses relative to day 0 and relative to MenACWY recipients. The whole spike protein was spanned by vaccine-associated CD4 TCRs, and dominant responses were seen in regions 160-218 and 743-854. Conclusions about previously exposed vaccinees were limited because only six or seven AZD1222 recipients were SARS-CoV-2 seropositive at baseline. Reportedly, almost half of the unique spike-specific TCRs recognized epitopes lying outside the regions that are mutated in the B.1.351 and B.1.1.7 variants. Participants were mostly white British, with more females than males. The authors suggested clonal diversity may have been underestimated.

The input for sequencing was peripheral blood, taken after recovery from COVID-19. This TCR derives from an adult who had recovered from COVID-19. The rearrangement joined TRBV28 to TRBJ1-4; 12 bases in the junction line up with TRBD1. The bases read TGTGCCAGCAGTTCGACGGGACAGGGGGCCGAAAAACTGTTTTTT. This codes for CASSSTGQGAEKLFF.